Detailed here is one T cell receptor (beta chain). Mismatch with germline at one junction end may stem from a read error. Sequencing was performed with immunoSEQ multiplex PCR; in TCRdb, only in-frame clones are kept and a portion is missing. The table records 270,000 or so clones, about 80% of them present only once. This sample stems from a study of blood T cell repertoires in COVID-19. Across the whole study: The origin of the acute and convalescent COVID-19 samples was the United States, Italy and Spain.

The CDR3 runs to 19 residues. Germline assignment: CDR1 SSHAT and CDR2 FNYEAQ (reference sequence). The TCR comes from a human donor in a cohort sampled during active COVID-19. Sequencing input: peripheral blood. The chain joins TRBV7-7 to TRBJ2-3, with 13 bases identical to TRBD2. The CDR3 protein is CASSLLPRTSGRVTDTQYF. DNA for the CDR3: TGTGCTAGCAGCTTATTGCCCCGGACTAGCGGGAGAGTCACAGATACGCAGTATTTT.